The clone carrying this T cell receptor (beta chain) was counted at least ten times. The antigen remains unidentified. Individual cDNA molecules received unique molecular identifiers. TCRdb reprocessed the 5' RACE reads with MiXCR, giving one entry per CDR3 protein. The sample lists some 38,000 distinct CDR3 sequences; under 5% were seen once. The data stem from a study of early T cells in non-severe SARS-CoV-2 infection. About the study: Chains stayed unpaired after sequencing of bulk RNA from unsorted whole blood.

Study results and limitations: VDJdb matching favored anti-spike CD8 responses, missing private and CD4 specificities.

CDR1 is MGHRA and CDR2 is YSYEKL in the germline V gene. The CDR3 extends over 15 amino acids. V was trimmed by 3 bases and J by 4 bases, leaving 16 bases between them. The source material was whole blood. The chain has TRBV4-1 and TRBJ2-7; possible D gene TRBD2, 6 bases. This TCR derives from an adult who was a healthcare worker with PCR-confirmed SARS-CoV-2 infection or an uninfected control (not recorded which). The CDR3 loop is CASSHTETRGYEQYF. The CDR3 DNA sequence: TGCGCCAGCAGCCATACTGAGACCCGGGGGTACGAGCAGTACTTC.